These 19 T cell receptor beta chains share one sample of origin, sequenced in a study of vaccination effects on CD4 cells after COVID-19. What these receptors recognize is not known. The protocol was immunoSEQ multiplex PCR, while the TCRdb copy is restricted to in-frame clones and leaves out a portion. The table lists some 30,000 clones, around 74% of them singletons. It was after approximately 10 days of culture that CD4+ T cells were isolated. BNT162b2 vaccine or mRNA-1273 vaccine was given to participants in two doses. The source material was CD4+ T cells from PBMCs cultured without peptide, sampled after COVID-19 vaccination. Receptors originate from a human donor who received a COVID-19 vaccine.

V and J are TRBV19 and TRBJ1-1; D gene uncertain. Trimming left V 3 bases short and J 4 bases short, with 9 bases between. The germline CDR1 and CDR2 sequences are LNHDA and SQIVND (reference sequence). This CDR3 comprises 13 residues. In DNA form, the CDR3 reads TGTGCCAGTAGTATCGGCAGAAGCACTGAAGCTTTCTTT. Its protein product is CASSIGRSTEAFF.

The genes are TRBV29-1 and TRBJ2-3, with TRBD1 identical over 12 bases. Losses at the gene ends were 6 bases for V and 2 bases for J; bases not matched to a gene: 9. Germline assignment: CDR1 SQVTM and CDR2 ANQGSEA. This CDR3 has 16 residues. DNA of the CDR3: TGCAGCGTCGTGCCTGGGACAGGGGGCCTCACAGATACGCAGTATTTT. It codes for CSVVPGTGGLTDTQYF.

This clone was counted a single time. J is TRBJ2-1 and V is TRBV7-2; 7 bases are shared with TRBD2. V shed 5 bases and J 0 bases; nucleotides not matched to a gene: 7. Germline V gene lookup returns CDR1 SGHTA and CDR2 FQGNSA. The CDR3 sequence is 16 residues long. CDR3 DNA: TGTGCCAGCAGCAAAAGCGGGGCCCCCTCCTACAATGAGCAGTTCTTC. It codes for CASSKSGAPSYNEQFF.

V usage is TRBV28 and J usage is TRBJ2-2; D remains ambiguous. The germline CDR1 and CDR2 sequences are MDHEN and SYDVKM. The ends were cut back, 1 base at V and 3 bases at J, with 9 bases in the middle. CDR3 length: 15 amino acids. The CDR3, as DNA: TGTGCCAGCAGTTTATATGTAGACTACACCGGGGAGCTGTTTTTT. This encodes CASSLYVDYTGELFF.

This sequence joins TRBV7-2 and TRBJ1-1; 9 bases are a match to TRBD1. The V and J ends lost 0 bases and 14 bases, in that order; junction bases with no gene match: 7. Germline loops: CDR1 SGHTA, CDR2 FQGNSA. The CDR3 length is 13 residues. The CDR3 nucleotides are TGTGCCAGCAGCTTAGCCGGGACAGGGAGGTTATTCTTT. It specifies CASSLAGTGRLFF.

The V gene is TRBV6-5, the J gene TRBJ1-3, with TRBD1 matching over 7 bases. V dropped 7 bases and J dropped 4; count of bases not matched to a gene: 10. This CDR3 has 15 amino acids. Germline V gene sequence: CDR1 MNHEY, CDR2 SVGAGI. CDR3 sequence reads: CASINLQGMGNTIYF. CDR3 bases: TGTGCCAGCATTAACCTACAGGGGATGGGAAACACCATATATTTT.

The chain combines TRBV25-1 with TRBJ1-6, with TRBD1 matching over 8 bases. With 3 bases clipped from V and 8 bases from J, the junction kept 6 bases outside the gene matches. The CDR3 covers 15 residues. CDR1 is MGHDK and CDR2 is SYGVNS in the germline V gene. The DNA for the CDR3 is TGTGCCAGCAGTGAGTCAGGGGGCGCATATTCACCCCTCCACTTT. This gives the protein CASSESGGAYSPLHF. Using reference TRBV25-1 and TRBJ1-6 for the parts outside the CDR3, the full variable domain is EADIYQTPRYLVIGTGKKITLECSQTMGHDKMYWYQQDPGMELHLIHYSYGVNSTEKGDLSSESTVSRIRTEHFPLTLESARPSHTSQYLCASSESGGAYSPLHFGNGTRLTVT.

The V and J genes are TRBV3-1 (or the pseudogene TRBV3-2) and TRBJ2-1, with 8 bases matching TRBD1. This CDR3 spans 16 amino acids. CDR1 and CDR2 from the germline V gene are LGHDT and YNNKEL (reference sequence). J was trimmed by 2 bases and V by 4 bases; bases with no gene match: 7. Here the CDR3 DNA reads TGTGCCAGCAGCCGGTTCCGGACAGGGCCCTACAATGAGCAGTTCTTC. It encodes CASSRFRTGPYNEQFF.

This sequence joins TRBV28 and TRBJ1-2; 8 bases fit TRBD1. J lost 4 bases, V lost 3 bases, and 7 bases had no gene match. The V gene's germline CDR1 is MDHEN and CDR2 SYDVKM. CDR3 size: 15 residues. This CDR3 is CASSLGDRGGYGYTF. CDR3 bases: TGTGCCAGCAGTTTGGGCGACAGGGGCGGCTATGGCTACACCTTC.

The chain links TRBV18 to TRBJ1-2; D call uncertain. The CDR3 is 14 amino acids. V dropped 2 bases and J dropped 4 bases, with 11 bases sitting between them. Germline V gives CDR1 KGHSH, CDR2 LQKENI. The CDR3 sequence is CASSPGTEGYGYTF. In DNA, the CDR3 is TGTGCCAGCTCACCAGGCACAGAGGGCTATGGCTACACCTTC.

The rearrangement joins TRBV9 to TRBJ2-1; no clear D gene. The V and J ends lost 6 bases and 0 bases respectively, with 13 bases between them. This CDR3 spans 15 amino acids. The germline gives CDR1 SGDLS, CDR2 YYNGEE. The CDR3 nucleotides read TGTGCCAGCATCCAATTTCCGAGCTCCTACAATGAGCAGTTCTTC. Translated: CASIQFPSSYNEQFF.

CDR3 region: CAISVQRTGFSGANVLTF. CDR3 DNA: TGTGCCATCAGTGTTCAACGGACAGGTTTTTCTGGGGCCAACGTCCTGACTTTC. The chain has TRBV10-3 and TRBJ2-6; 7 bases line up with TRBD1. Germline V gene data show CDR1 as ENHRY and CDR2 as SYGVKD. After removal of 4 bases from V and 1 base from J, the junction contained 10 bases not matched to a gene. The CDR3 sequence is 18 residues long.

This clone occurred once. J is TRBJ2-1 and V is TRBV5-4, with 7 bases lining up with TRBD1. V shed 0 bases and J 5 bases; nucleotides not matched to a gene: 5. Per germline, CDR1 SGHNT and CDR2 YYREEE (reference sequence). The CDR3 extends over 15 amino acids. The CDR3 DNA reads as TGTGCCAGCAGCTTGGAGGGGGCCTTAGACAATGAGCAGTTCTTC. Translation gives CASSLEGALDNEQFF. The complete variable domain, with remaining parts taken from reference TRBV5-4 and TRBJ2-1, reads ETGVTQSPTHLIKTRGQQVTLRCSSQSGHNTVSWYQQALGQGPQFIFQYYREEENGRGNFPPRFSGLQFPNYSSELNVNALELDDSALYLCASSLEGALDNEQFFGPGTRLTVL.

The chain uses TRBV7-2 and TRBJ2-1; 11 bases agree with TRBD2. Per germline, CDR1 SGHTA and CDR2 FQGNSA. The CDR3 contains 14 residues. V lost 1 base, J lost 10 bases, and 3 bases stayed unmatched. CDR3 region: CASSLGRTSGEQFF. DNA for the CDR3: TGTGCCAGCAGCTTAGGAAGGACTAGCGGGGAGCAGTTCTTC.

The chain recombines TRBV9 with TRBJ2-1; D may be TRBD2 (5 bases). CDR1 is SGDLS, CDR2 YYNGEE, per germline. Deletions cut 4 bases from V and 6 bases from J, with 8 bases between. This CDR3 region has 12 residues. The CDR3 DNA reads TGTGCCAGCAGCCCCACTAGCAATGAGCAGTTCTTC. Protein product: CASSPTSNEQFF.

This sequence joins TRBV19 and TRBJ2-4; D gene unclear. The germline CDR1 and CDR2 sequences are LNHDA and SQIVND (reference sequence). V shed 5 bases and J shed 6 bases, with 20 bases lying between them. The CDR3 loop spans 16 amino acids. CDR3: CASSPDPPPPVNIQYF. The CDR3 coding sequence is TGTGCCAGTAGTCCCGACCCCCCTCCTCCGGTAAACATTCAGTACTTC.

The chain recombines TRBV28 with TRBJ1-2, with 7 bases matching TRBD1. Germline assignment: CDR1 MDHEN and CDR2 SYDVKM. Trimming at V came to 8 bases and at J to 4 bases, leaving 7 bases not matched to a gene. The CDR3 consists of 13 residues. In nucleotides, the CDR3 is TGTGCCAGCTCCAGGGGGGGAAGCTATGGCTACACCTTC. Its protein product is CASSRGGSYGYTF.

In this sample, this clone turned up a few times. The chain joins TRBV3-1 (or the pseudogene TRBV3-2) to TRBJ1-6; no firm D call. V was shortened by 1 base and J by 5 bases, with 6 bases between the two germline ends. Per the germline V gene, CDR1 is LGHDT and CDR2 is YNNKEL (reference sequence). CDR3 length equals 14 residues. The CDR3 protein is CASSQVSHNSPLHF. The CDR3 nucleotides are TGTGCCAGCAGCCAAGTGTCCCATAATTCACCCCTCCACTTT.

The rearrangement joins TRBV10-3 to TRBJ1-4; 10 bases fit TRBD1. The J segment lost 7 bases and the V segment lost 2 bases, leaving 4 bases of the junction unmatched. This CDR3 spans 15 amino acids. In germline, CDR1 is ENHRY, CDR2 SYGVKD. The CDR3 coding sequence is TGTGCCATCAGTGAGGGACAGGGGGTAACTGAAAAACTGTTTTTT. Translation gives CAISEGQGVTEKLFF.